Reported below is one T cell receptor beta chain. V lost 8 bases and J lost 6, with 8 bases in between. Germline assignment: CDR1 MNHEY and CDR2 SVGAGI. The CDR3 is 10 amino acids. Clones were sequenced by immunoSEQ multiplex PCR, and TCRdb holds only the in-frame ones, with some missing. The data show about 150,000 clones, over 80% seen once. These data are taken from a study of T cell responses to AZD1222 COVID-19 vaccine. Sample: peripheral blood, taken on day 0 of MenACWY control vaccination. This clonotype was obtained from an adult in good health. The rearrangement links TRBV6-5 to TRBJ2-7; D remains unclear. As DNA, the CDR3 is TGTGCCAGCGATTATCCCGAGCAGTACTTC. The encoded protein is CASDYPEQYF.